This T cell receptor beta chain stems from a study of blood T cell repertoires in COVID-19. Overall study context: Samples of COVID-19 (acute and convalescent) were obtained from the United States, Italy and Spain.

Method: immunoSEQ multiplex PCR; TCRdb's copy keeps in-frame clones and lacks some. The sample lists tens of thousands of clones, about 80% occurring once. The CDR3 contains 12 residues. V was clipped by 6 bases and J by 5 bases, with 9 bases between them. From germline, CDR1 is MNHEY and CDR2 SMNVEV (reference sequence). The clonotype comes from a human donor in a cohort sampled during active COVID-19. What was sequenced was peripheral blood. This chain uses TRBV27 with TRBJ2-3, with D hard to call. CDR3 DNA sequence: TGTGCCAGCAGCCGGGTGGGAGATACGCAGTATTTT. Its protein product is CASSRVGDTQYF.